One and the same sample provided the 31 T cell receptor beta chains below, sequenced in a study of blood T cell repertoires in COVID-19. Data came from immunoSEQ multiplex PCR; TCRdb stores just in-frame clones and leaves some out. The sample includes around 100,000 clones, over 65% of them seen just once. The material sequenced was peripheral blood. The receptor set was obtained from a human donor in a cohort sampled during active COVID-19.

The chain links TRBV7-2 to TRBJ2-1; the D is unclear. Germline lookup yields CDR1 SGHTA and CDR2 FQGNSA. V lost 6 bases to trimming and J lost 3 bases, with 15 bases between them. The CDR3 length is 15 residues. The CDR3 nucleotides are TGTGCCAGCAGAAAAATAGCCTTTGGCTACAATGAGCAGTTCTTC. It specifies CASRKIAFGYNEQFF.

This clone was detected only a few times. The rearrangement uses TRBV6-5 and TRBJ1-1; 7 nucleotides line up with TRBD1. Germline V gene sequence: CDR1 MNHEY, CDR2 SVGAGI. The CDR3 runs to 14 residues. Trimming removed 5 bases from V and 7 bases from J; junction bases left unmatched: 10. The CDR3 protein is CASSPRQGSIEAFF. CDR3 sequence (DNA): TGTGCCAGCAGTCCCCGACAGGGATCCATTGAAGCTTTCTTT.

The rearrangement joins TRBV18 to TRBJ1-2; D is ambiguous. Germline CDR1 reads KGHSH; CDR2 reads LQKENI. V shed 2 bases and J shed 0 bases, with 7 bases lying between them. There are 14 residues in the CDR3. CDR3 bases: TGTGCCAGCTCACCAATTCCTTCTAACTATGGCTACACCTTC. Residues: CASSPIPSNYGYTF.

The chain uses TRBV28 and TRBJ2-7; D call uncertain. V dropped 5 bases and J dropped 3 bases, with 11 bases sitting between them. This CDR3 is 13 amino acids long. The germline gives CDR1 MDHEN, CDR2 SYDVKM. CDR3 protein: CASSRHQVYEQYF. CDR3 DNA: TGTGCCAGCAGTCGACATCAGGTCTACGAGCAGTACTTC.

The CDR3 DNA reads as TGTGCCAGCAGCCTAGACTGGTCTCCTAGCACAGATACGCAGTATTTT. Translation: CASSLDWSPSTDTQYF. This chain links TRBV5-4 with TRBJ2-3; D is undetermined. Germline assignment: CDR1 SGHNT and CDR2 YYREEE (reference sequence). The CDR3 has 16 amino acids. V was trimmed by 4 bases and J by 0 bases, leaving 15 bases between them.

The gene calls are TRBV4-1 and TRBJ1-6; tentative D call: TRBD1 (5 bases). The germline gives CDR1 MGHRA, CDR2 YSYEKL. CDR3 length equals 17 residues. V was pared by 4 bases and J by 5 bases, with 18 bases between. CDR3 loop: CASSLTLGGRHNSPLHF. The DNA of the CDR3 is TGCGCCAGCAGCCTCACACTGGGGGGTAGGCATAATTCACCCCTCCACTTT.

The V gene is TRBV5-8, the J gene TRBJ2-7; no definite D call. The CDR3 has 11 residues. Trimming took 3 bases from V and 4 from J, leaving 5 bases between them. Looked up from germline, CDR1 is SGHTS and CDR2 is YDEGEE. CDR3 nucleotides: TGTGCCAGCAGCTCCCTTTACGAGCAGTACTTC. It is translated as CASSSLYEQYF.

This sequence joins TRBV11-2 and TRBJ1-3; weak D call: TRBD1 (5 bases). CDR1 and CDR2 (germline): SGHAT, FQNNGV. The V gene lost 1 base and the J gene lost 3 bases, with 7 bases spanning the gap. The CDR3 is 14 residues long. CDR3 nucleotide sequence: TGTGCCAGCAGCTTAGCCGGGGGTGGAAACACCATATATTTT. This gives the protein CASSLAGGGNTIYF.

The chain combines TRBV3-1 (or the pseudogene TRBV3-2) with TRBJ2-7, with 7 bases fitting TRBD2. Losses at the gene ends were 5 bases for V and 3 bases for J; bases not matched to a gene: 19. Germline V gives CDR1 LGHDT, CDR2 YNNKEL (reference sequence). CDR3 length: 18 residues. The CDR3 protein is CASSARGRGVVFGYEQYF. The CDR3, as DNA: TGTGCCAGCAGCGCCCGGGGTCGGGGGGTAGTATTCGGCTACGAGCAGTACTTC.

This rearrangement joins TRBV10-3 to TRBJ2-1; 8 positions match TRBD2. J was trimmed by 5 bases and V by 4 bases; bases with no gene match: 4. This CDR3 region has 14 residues. Germline V gene sequence: CDR1 ENHRY, CDR2 SYGVKD. The CDR3 here is CAISVTSENNEQFF. The CDR3 nucleotides are TGTGCCATCAGTGTGACTAGCGAAAACAATGAGCAGTTCTTC.

This chain uses TRBV14 with TRBJ2-1; TRBD2 aligns across 10 bases. CDR1 is SGHDN, CDR2 FVKESK, per germline. This CDR3 has 14 residues. V trimming: 2 bases; J trimming: 7 bases; junction bases outside the gene matches: 2. CDR3 in amino acids: CASSQSGGANEQFF. CDR3 DNA: TGTGCCAGCAGCCAAAGCGGGGGGGCAAATGAGCAGTTCTTC. The complete variable domain, with remaining parts taken from reference TRBV14 and TRBJ2-1, reads EAGVTQFPSHSVIEKGQTVTLRCDPISGHDNLYWYRRVMGKEIKFLLHFVKESKQDESGMPNNRFLAERTGGTYSTLKVQPAELEDSGVYFCASSQSGGANEQFFGPGTRLTVL.

J is TRBJ2-3 and V is TRBV19; TRBD2 aligns across 7 bases. With 5 bases clipped from V and 2 bases from J, the junction kept 13 bases outside the gene matches. The germline CDR1 and CDR2 sequences are LNHDA and SQIVND (reference sequence). The CDR3 has 17 residues. DNA of the CDR3: TGTGCCAGTAGTCCCCCGTGGACCGGGAGGTACACAGATACGCAGTATTTT. Protein sequence: CASSPPWTGRYTDTQYF.

The chain joins TRBV7-2 to TRBJ1-2; tentatively, D is TRBD1 (6 bases). The V gene lost 4 bases and the J gene lost 2 bases, with 14 bases spanning the gap. This CDR3 region has 15 residues. The germline gives CDR1 SGHTA, CDR2 FQGNSA. CDR3 region: CASSSQQGSNYGYTF. The DNA for the CDR3 is TGTGCCAGCAGCTCGCAACAGGGCTCCAACTATGGCTACACCTTC. Complete variable domain (other parts from reference TRBV7-2 and TRBJ1-2): GAGVSQSPSNKVTEKGKDVELRCDPISGHTALYWYRQSLGQGLEFLIYFQGNSAPDKSGLPSDRFSAERTGGSVSTLTIQRTQQEDSAVYLCASSSQQGSNYGYTFGSGTRLTVV.

The chain joins TRBV5-8 to TRBJ2-1; 12 bases line up with TRBD2. The CDR3 contains 16 residues. V shed 0 bases, J shed 9 bases, and the junction held 7 bases outside the gene matches. Germline CDR1 SGHTS, CDR2 YDEGEE. The CDR3 sequence: CASSLARLAGGLEQFF. The CDR3 region has the DNA TGTGCCAGCAGCTTGGCCAGGCTAGCGGGGGGGCTTGAGCAGTTCTTC.

The V gene is TRBV10-1, the J gene TRBJ2-1, with D possibly matching TRBD2 (7 bases). V was shortened by 8 bases and J by 7 bases, with 18 bases between the two germline ends. Germline V gene lookup returns CDR1 WNHNN and CDR2 SYGVQD (reference sequence). The CDR3 runs to 14 residues. CDR3 coding DNA: TGCGCCAGCGGGGGGGCCGGAAAATGGAATGAGCAGTTCTTC. This sequence encodes CASGGAGKWNEQFF.

The gene calls are TRBV2 and TRBJ2-7; 7 bases are shared with TRBD1. CDR3 size: 15 residues. V trimming: 10 bases; J trimming: 6 bases; junction bases outside the gene matches: 18. Germline CDR1 reads SNHLY; CDR2 reads FYNNEI. The CDR3: CATKDRVEGFGEQYF. The CDR3 coding sequence is TGTGCCACCAAAGACAGGGTTGAGGGGTTCGGCGAGCAGTACTTC.

The gene calls are TRBV3-1 (or the pseudogene TRBV3-2) and TRBJ2-5; tentative D call: TRBD1 (5 bases). Germline lookup yields CDR1 LGHDT and CDR2 YNNKEL (reference sequence). The V and J ends lost 4 bases and 3 bases respectively, with 18 bases between them. This CDR3 contains 16 residues. The CDR3 nucleotides are TGTGCCAGCAGCCTAATGACAGAAATCTACAAAGAGACCCAGTACTTC. This codes for CASSLMTEIYKETQYF.

The CDR3 DNA follows: TGTGCCAGCAGGCCCCGGGGGGATTTTAATGTTGGGGAGCTGTTTTTT. Translating gives CASRPRGDFNVGELFF. This chain joins TRBV27 and TRBJ2-2, with 7 bases lining up with TRBD2. CDR1 is MNHEY and CDR2 is SMNVEV in the germline V gene (reference sequence). The V and J ends lost 6 bases and 8 bases, in that order; junction bases with no gene match: 15. This CDR3 spans 16 amino acids.

The chain recombines TRBV27 with TRBJ1-3, with unresolved D. Trimming cost V 0 bases and J 0 bases, with 3 bases left between them. CDR3 length equals 14 residues. Looked up from germline, CDR1 is MNHEY and CDR2 is SMNVEV (reference sequence). CDR3: CASSLSYSGNTIYF. The DNA of the CDR3 is TGTGCCAGCAGTTTATCGTACTCTGGAAACACCATATATTTT.

The gene calls are TRBV29-1 and TRBJ2-7, with 15 nucleotides matching TRBD2. Germline loops: CDR1 SQVTM, CDR2 ANQGSEA. The junction had 3 bases not matched to a gene; V was cut back by 7 bases and J by 5 bases. The CDR3 has 13 residues. DNA of the CDR3: TGCAGCGGGACTAGCGGGAGGGGCAACGAGCAGTACTTC. This encodes CSGTSGRGNEQYF.

The chain combines TRBV7-9 with TRBJ2-3; D possibly corresponds to TRBD1 (6 bases). Trimming cost V 5 bases and J 3 bases, with 18 bases left between them. This CDR3 comprises 16 residues. Germline assignment: CDR1 SEHNR and CDR2 FQNEAQ (reference sequence). CDR3: CASSPRVAQGTDTQYF. CDR3 bases: TGTGCCAGCAGCCCAAGAGTGGCCCAGGGGACAGATACGCAGTATTTT.

J is TRBJ2-2 and V is TRBV2, with D perhaps matching TRBD2 (5 bases). V lost 3 bases and J 6 bases, leaving 14 bases between the germline ends. This CDR3 is built from 15 residues. The germline CDR1 and CDR2 sequences are SNHLY and FYNNEI. CDR3 nucleotides: TGTGCCAGCAGTGACCGCCTAGAGGGTCCCGGGGAGCTGTTTTTT. This codes for CASSDRLEGPGELFF.

V gene TRBV4-3 combines with J gene TRBJ2-7; D is undetermined. CDR1 is LGHNA and CDR2 is YSLEER in the germline V gene. The V gene lost 6 bases and the J gene lost 1 base, with 22 bases spanning the gap. This CDR3 contains 17 residues. In DNA form, the CDR3 reads TGCGCCAGCAGGCGCAGCAAGCCCCGGCGGAGATCCTACGAGCAGTACTTC. Translation gives CASRRSKPRRRSYEQYF.

As to this clone: At one end, the junction sequence differs from germline, possibly due to a read error. This CDR3 is also generated by other DNA sequences in the sample. The chain recombines TRBV5-1 with TRBJ2-7, with TRBD1 matching over 8 bases. The CDR3 has 14 amino acids. CDR1 SGHRS and CDR2 YFSETQ come from the germline V gene. The CDR3 DNA sequence: TGCGCCAGTAGCTTTCTGGACAGGGTTTACGAGCAGTACTTC. Translation gives CASSFLDRVYEQYF.

The chain carries TRBV6-5 and TRBJ1-4; 8 bases align to TRBD1. Germline assignment: CDR1 MNHEY and CDR2 SVGAGI. The V and J ends lost 2 bases and 7 bases, in that order; junction bases with no gene match: 6. The CDR3 covers 15 residues. CDR3 loop: CASSYRDRSGEKLFF. The CDR3 region has the DNA TGTGCCAGCAGTTACCGGGACAGGTCGGGTGAAAAACTGTTTTTT.

J is TRBJ2-7 and V is TRBV4-3; D possibly corresponds to TRBD1 (6 bases). Per the germline V gene, CDR1 is LGHNA and CDR2 is YSLEER. V gave up 2 bases and J gave up 1 base, with 9 bases separating them. The CDR3 totals 14 residues. The CDR3 DNA reads as TGCGCCAGCAGCCAACGAACAGGGTCCTACGAGCAGTACTTC. Translating gives CASSQRTGSYEQYF.

V usage is TRBV19 and J usage is TRBJ1-3, with D unclear. V lost 3 bases, J lost 0 bases, and 6 bases lay in between. The CDR3 runs 14 residues. CDR1 is LNHDA, CDR2 SQIVND, per germline (reference sequence). The CDR3 nucleotides read TGTGCCAGTAGTATGAGAATCTCTGGAAACACCATATATTTT. Protein product: CASSMRISGNTIYF.

The chain carries TRBV5-1 and TRBJ2-2; unclear D gene. V was trimmed by 4 bases and J by 4 bases, leaving 8 bases between them. From germline, CDR1 is SGHRS and CDR2 YFSETQ. CDR3 length: 13 residues. CDR3: CASSLPPTGELFF. For the CDR3, the DNA is TGCGCCAGCAGCCTCCCCCCCACCGGGGAGCTGTTTTTT.

This clone was counted a single time. One end of the junction fails to match germline, which may point to a read error. V is TRBV5-1 and J is TRBJ2-7; D is perhaps TRBD1 (6 bases). The CDR3 spans 15 residues. Germline V gives CDR1 SGHRS, CDR2 YFSETQ. The CDR3 sequence is CASRRGSGNSYEQYF. The CDR3 nucleotides read TGCGCAAGCAGAAGGGGGTCCGGGAACTCCTACGAGCAGTACTTC.

The chain employs TRBV5-1 and TRBJ2-1; 13 bases are shared with TRBD2. The length of the CDR3 is 17 residues. V lost 3 bases and J lost 7; bases outside the gene matches: 10. Germline V gene data show CDR1 as SGHRS and CDR2 as YFSETQ. In DNA, the CDR3 is TGCGCCAGCAGCTGGAGACTAGCGGGGGGCGGAACGAATGAGCAGTTCTTC. The encoded protein is CASSWRLAGGGTNEQFF.

This chain links TRBV9 with TRBJ2-7; TRBD2 aligns across 11 bases. The CDR3 has 15 amino acids. J gave up 1 base and V 5 bases, and 5 bases lay outside the gene matches. CDR1 is SGDLS and CDR2 is YYNGEE in the germline V gene. CDR3 DNA sequence: TGTGCCAGCAGGCCGGGACTAGCGGATTCCTACGAGCAGTACTTC. It translates to CASRPGLADSYEQYF.